This T cell receptor (beta chain) appears in the sequencing data of a study of blood T cell repertoires in COVID-19. The overall study: T cells, B-cell-depleted T cells, or PBMCs supplied cDNA or gDNA.

Study processing details: Reference gene primer amplification gave estimated nucleated cell counts. Clones were read by immunoSEQ multiplex PCR, and TCRdb kept only the in-frame ones, dropping some. The V and J calls and clone size come from that table; D and trimming were worked out from the DNA. This table holds approximately 210,000 clones, around 80% found once. Those who participated ranged in age from roughly 18 to 89 years and resided in 20 to 30 US areas. Researchers sorted participants into cohorts using their self-reported clinical history. Germline V gives CDR1 MNHEY, CDR2 SVGAGI. The CDR3 spans 14 residues. V shed 8 bases, J shed 2 bases, and the junction held 4 bases outside the gene matches.

Sequences were obtained from PBMCs or T cells enriched from blood (not recorded which). The TCR was taken from a man aged 30 to 45 with acute COVID-19. The chain uses TRBV6-5 and TRBJ1-5; 9 bases are a match to TRBD1. The chain's CDR3 is CASRQGVGNQPQHF. The CDR3 DNA reads TGTGCCAGCCGACAGGGGGTTGGCAATCAGCCCCAGCATTTT.